This is a list of T cell receptor beta chains from one sample in a study of blood T cells in healthy people across ages. TCRdb re-called the 5' RACE reads with MiXCR, one entry per CDR3 protein. The sample holds about 670,000 distinct CDR3 sequences, 40% to 50% seen once. Specimen: blood. These receptors originate from a man older than 75 in good health. The conserved cysteine and the conserved F or W are not part of the CDR3 here. Each record gives: J gene, V gene, CDR3 protein.

TRBJ2-1	TRBV20-1	SARDTSGDYNEQF
TRBJ2-3	TRBV20-1	SASQDTQY
TRBJ1-6	TRBV4-3	ASSQDWGLRGSPLH
TRBJ2-5	TRBV13	ASSSNRVSRETQY
NA	TRBV7-9	ASSESVSVAGVPYEQY
TRBJ1-2	TRBV20-1	SARWTGESYT
TRBJ1-2	TRBV29-1	SVEQGAAGYT
TRBJ2-1	TRBV6-6	AAGTTNNEQF
TRBJ2-5	TRBV11-2	ASSLRGGVETQY
TRBJ2-6	TRBV7-2	ASSQGGPNSGANVLT
TRBJ2-2	TRBV2	ASTRPSGTGELF
TRBJ1-6	TRBV27	ASSLFPQTGTGYSPLH
TRBJ2-5	TRBV5-1	ASSSRDIQETQY
TRBJ2-3	TRBV5-1	ASSLQSGGVSSTDTQY
TRBJ1-2	TRBV12-3/TRBV12-4	ATGENRGLGYT
TRBJ2-1	TRBV7-9	ASIDIPGLAGVQF
TRBJ1-2	TRBV7-2	ASSGQGPLSGYT
TRBJ2-5	TRBV9	ASSYGTRQETQY
TRBJ2-7	TRBV29-1	SVGVGYEQY
TRBJ2-1	TRBV7-7	ASSLDARAEQF
TRBJ2-7	TRBV3-1	ASSQGWSSYEQY
TRBJ2-2	TRBV5-8	ASSSEAGGPRDGELF
TRBJ1-1	TRBV19	ASSIYATSNTEAF
TRBJ2-1	TRBV11-2	ASSLVRIIASSYNEQF
TRBJ2-1	TRBV28	ASKLRVGEQF
TRBJ2-3	TRBV6-1	ASNALAGVITDTQY
TRBJ2-2	TRBV29-1	SVRGLGELF
TRBJ2-7	TRBV7-2	ASSSYGASYEQY
TRBJ1-6	TRBV5-1	ASSLDGGRSYNSPLH
TRBJ2-7	TRBV6-6	ASSHKMGDNYEQY
TRBJ2-3	TRBV24-1	ATSKDTDTQY
TRBJ1-2	TRBV20-1	SARHTPDWDSNIYGYT
TRBJ2-4	TRBV7-8	ASSSSGISGEQY
TRBJ2-7	TRBV6-1	ASSEYASGKVGYEQY
TRBJ1-6	TRBV20-1	SASQDRLGSPLH
TRBJ1-2	TRBV6-6	ASTNGWAGNGYT
TRBJ2-1	TRBV7-3	ASSLIAGVRNEQF
TRBJ2-7	TRBV28	ASSFPSGEYYEQY
TRBJ2-1	TRBV20-1	SARGRGAGVGNEQF
TRBJ1-2	TRBV20-1	SARDPQGYYGYT
TRBJ2-1	TRBV18	ASSPPGFGTSGNNEQF
NA	TRBV7-2	ASGSEGAGGRETQY
TRBJ2-1	TRBV7-9	ASSFELRAREQF
TRBJ2-5	TRBV4-1	ASSQDRTSGSQETQY
TRBJ2-4	TRBV5-1	ASSARMGAGNIQY
TRBJ2-7	TRBV7-8	ASSLTGQGGGQY
TRBJ2-7	TRBV28	ASSLWGGGRSKEQY
NA	TRBV20-1	SAHIRPQGDKNIQY
TRBJ2-5	TRBV2	ASSAGTSGVVTRETQY
TRBJ2-1	TRBV9	ASSVAGTSGYNEQF
TRBJ1-5	TRBV20-1	SARGPGARQPQH
NA	TRBV20-1	SAKLAGVVGYEQY
TRBJ2-5	TRBV4-3	ASSQGGSQETQY
NA	TRBV12-3/TRBV12-4	ASGLGYEQY
TRBJ2-7	TRBV29-1	SVDYRKESSYEQY
NA	TRBV12-3/TRBV12-4	ASSFSDRPTYEQY
TRBJ2-5	TRBV29-1	SALNPAWAQY
TRBJ2-1	TRBV28	ASSFWLAGGNEQF
NA	TRBV18	ASSPPGQGRHEQY